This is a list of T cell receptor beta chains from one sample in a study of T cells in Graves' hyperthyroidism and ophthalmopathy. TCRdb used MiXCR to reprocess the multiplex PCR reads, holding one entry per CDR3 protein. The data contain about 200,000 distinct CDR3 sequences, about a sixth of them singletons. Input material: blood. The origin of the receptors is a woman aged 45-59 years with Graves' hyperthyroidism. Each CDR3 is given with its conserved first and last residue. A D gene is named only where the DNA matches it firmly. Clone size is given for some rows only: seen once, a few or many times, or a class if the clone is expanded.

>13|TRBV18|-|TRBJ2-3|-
TGTGCCAGCTTAACAGGAGCCACAGATACGCAGTATTTT
CASLTGATDTQYF
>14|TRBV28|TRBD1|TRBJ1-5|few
TGTGCCAGTAGTTGGGAGGGGGCTAATCAGCCCCAGCATTTT
CASSWEGANQPQHF
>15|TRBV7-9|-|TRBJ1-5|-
TGTGCCAGCAGCTTAGCAGGGATTAGCAATCAGCCCCAGCATTTT
CASSLAGISNQPQHF
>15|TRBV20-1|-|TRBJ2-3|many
TGCAGTGCTAAAATACTAGGTGATATGACAGATACGCAGTATTTT
CSAKILGDMTDTQYF
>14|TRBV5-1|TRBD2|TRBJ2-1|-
TGTGCCAGCAGCCCAACTAGCGCCTTCAATGAGCAGTTCTTC
CASSPTSAFNEQFF
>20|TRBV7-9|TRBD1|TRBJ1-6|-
TGTGCCAGCACCAGGGGACAGCCGATTTCGGATGGGGTGGTAGGAGCACCCCTCCACTTT
CASTRGQPISDGVVGAPLHF
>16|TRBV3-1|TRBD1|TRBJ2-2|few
TGTGCCAGCAGCCAAGGGGACAGGGGGCCGACCGGGGAGCTGTTTTTT
CASSQGDRGPTGELFF
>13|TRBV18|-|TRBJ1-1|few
TGTGCCAGCTCACAAGACCGGGGGACTGAAGCTTTCTTT
CASSQDRGTEAFF
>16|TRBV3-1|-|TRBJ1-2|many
TGTGCCAGCAGCCCGTCGGGGGAGCGTCAGAACTATGGCTACACCTTC
CASSPSGERQNYGYTF
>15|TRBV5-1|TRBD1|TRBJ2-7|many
TGCGCCAGCAGCTCGGGACAGGCGATCTCCTACGAGCAGTACTTC
CASSSGQAISYEQYF
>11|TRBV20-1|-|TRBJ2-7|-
TGCAGTGCTAGTCAGACCTACGAGCAGTACTTC
CSASQTYEQYF
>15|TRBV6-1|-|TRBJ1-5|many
TGTGCCAGCAGTGAAGCAGCGGGTGGCAATCAGCCCCAGCATTTT
CASSEAAGGNQPQHF
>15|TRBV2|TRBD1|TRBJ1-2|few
TGTGCCAGCAGTCCGGGACAGTTAGCTAACTATGGCTACACCTTC
CASSPGQLANYGYTF
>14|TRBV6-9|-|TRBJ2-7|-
TGTGCCAGCAGTTACGAGGGAACGGACTACGAGCAGTACTTC
CASSYEGTDYEQYF
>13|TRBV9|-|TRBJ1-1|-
TGTGCCAGCAGCCCTCAGGGATACACTGAAGCTTTCTTT
CASSPQGYTEAFF